This T cell receptor beta chain is from a study of blood T cell repertoires in COVID-19. This table comes from immunoSEQ multiplex PCR, and its TCRdb copy is limited to in-frame clones, with some not included. The sample records more than 300,000 clones, 70% to 90% being singletons. The CDR3 runs 17 residues. The ends lost 1 base at V and 5 bases at J; junction bases unmatched: 9. CDR1 and CDR2 from the germline V gene are MNHEY and SMNVEV (reference sequence). This TCR was recovered from a man younger than 35 who had recovered from COVID-19. The sequenced sample was peripheral blood. V and J are TRBV27 and TRBJ2-1, with 9 bases fitting TRBD2. The CDR3 DNA sequence: TGTGCCAGCAGTTTATGGTGGGCTAGCGGGACCCACAATGAGCAGTTCTTC. Its protein is CASSLWWASGTHNEQFF.